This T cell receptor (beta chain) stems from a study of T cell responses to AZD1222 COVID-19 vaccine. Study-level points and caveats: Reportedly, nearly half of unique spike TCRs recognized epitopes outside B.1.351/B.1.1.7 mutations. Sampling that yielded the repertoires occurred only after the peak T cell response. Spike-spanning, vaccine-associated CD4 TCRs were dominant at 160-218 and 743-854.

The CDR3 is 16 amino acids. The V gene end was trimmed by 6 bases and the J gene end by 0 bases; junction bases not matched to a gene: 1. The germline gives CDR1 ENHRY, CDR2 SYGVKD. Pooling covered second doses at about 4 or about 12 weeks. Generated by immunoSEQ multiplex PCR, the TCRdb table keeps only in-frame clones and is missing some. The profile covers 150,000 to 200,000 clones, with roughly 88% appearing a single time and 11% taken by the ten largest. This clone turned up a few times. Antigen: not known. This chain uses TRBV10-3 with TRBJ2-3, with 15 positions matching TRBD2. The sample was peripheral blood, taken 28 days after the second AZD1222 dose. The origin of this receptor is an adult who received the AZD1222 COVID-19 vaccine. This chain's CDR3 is CAIRGLAGGSTDTQYF. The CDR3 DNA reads TGTGCCATCAGGGGACTAGCGGGGGGCAGCACAGATACGCAGTATTTT.